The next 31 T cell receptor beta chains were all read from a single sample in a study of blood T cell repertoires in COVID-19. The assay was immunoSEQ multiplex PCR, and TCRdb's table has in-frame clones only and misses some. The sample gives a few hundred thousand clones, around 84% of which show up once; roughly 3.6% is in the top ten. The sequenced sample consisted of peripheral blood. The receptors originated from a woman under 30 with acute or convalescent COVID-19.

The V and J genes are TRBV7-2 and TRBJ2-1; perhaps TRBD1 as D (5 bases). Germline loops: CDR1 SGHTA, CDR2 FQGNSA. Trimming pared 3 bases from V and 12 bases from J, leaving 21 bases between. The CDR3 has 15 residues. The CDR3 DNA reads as TGTGCCAGCAGCTTGTCTCGCACCCTAGATACAGGGCAGTTCTTC. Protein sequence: CASSLSRTLDTGQFF.

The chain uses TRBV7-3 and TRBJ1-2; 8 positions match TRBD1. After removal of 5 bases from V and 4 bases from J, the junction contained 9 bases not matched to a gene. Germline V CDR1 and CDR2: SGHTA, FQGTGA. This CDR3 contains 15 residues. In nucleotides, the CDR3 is TGTGCCAGCAGCCCAGGGTCGGACAGGGTCTATGGCTACACCTTC. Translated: CASSPGSDRVYGYTF.

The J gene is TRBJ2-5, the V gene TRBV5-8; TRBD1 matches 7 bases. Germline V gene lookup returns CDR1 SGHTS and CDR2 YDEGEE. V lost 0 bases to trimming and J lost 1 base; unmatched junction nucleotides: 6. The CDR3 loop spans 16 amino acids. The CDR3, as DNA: TGTGCCAGCAGCTTGGCCTGGGACAGCTCCCAAGAGACCCAGTACTTC. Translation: CASSLAWDSSQETQYF.

For the CDR3, the DNA is TGTGCCACTCTACTTAAACGGGACAGGGGAGCAACTAATGAAAAACTGTTTTTT. It encodes CATLLKRDRGATNEKLFF. This chain connects TRBV10-3 to TRBJ1-4; 10 bases are shared with TRBD1. Per the germline V gene, CDR1 is ENHRY and CDR2 is SYGVKD. Trimming cost V 10 bases and J 0 bases; bases outside gene matches: 14. This CDR3 is built from 18 residues.

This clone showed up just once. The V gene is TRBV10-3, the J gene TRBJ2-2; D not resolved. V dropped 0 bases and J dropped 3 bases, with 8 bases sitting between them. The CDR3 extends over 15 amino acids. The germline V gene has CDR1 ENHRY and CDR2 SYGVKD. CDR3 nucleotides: TGTGCCATCAGTGAGTCTCACAGCTACACCGGGGAGCTGTTTTTT. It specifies CAISESHSYTGELFF.

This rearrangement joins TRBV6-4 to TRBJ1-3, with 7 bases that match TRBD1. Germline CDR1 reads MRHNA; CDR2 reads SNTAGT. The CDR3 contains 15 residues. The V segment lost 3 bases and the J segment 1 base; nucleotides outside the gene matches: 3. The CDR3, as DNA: TGTGCCAGCAGTGAAAACAGGGGTTCTGGAAACACCATATATTTT. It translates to CASSENRGSGNTIYF.

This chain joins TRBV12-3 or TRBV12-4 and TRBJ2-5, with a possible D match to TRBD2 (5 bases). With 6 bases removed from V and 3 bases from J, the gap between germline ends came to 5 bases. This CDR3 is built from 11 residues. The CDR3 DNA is TGTGCCAGCAGCGGGGAAGAGACCCAGTACTTC. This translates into CASSGEETQYF.

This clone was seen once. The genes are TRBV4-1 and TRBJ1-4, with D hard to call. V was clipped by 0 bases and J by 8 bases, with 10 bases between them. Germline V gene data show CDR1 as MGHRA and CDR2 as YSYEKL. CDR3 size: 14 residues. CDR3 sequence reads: CASSQDRSDEKLFF. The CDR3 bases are TGCGCCAGCAGCCAAGATCGAAGCGACGAAAAACTGTTTTTT.

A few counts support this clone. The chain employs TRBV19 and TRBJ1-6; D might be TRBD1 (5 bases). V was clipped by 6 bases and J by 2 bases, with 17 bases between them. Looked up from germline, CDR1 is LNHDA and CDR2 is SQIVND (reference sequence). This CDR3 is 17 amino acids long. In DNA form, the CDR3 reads TGTGCCAGTAGCAACACAGGACAAGGGGCCTATAATTCACCCCTCCACTTT. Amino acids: CASSNTGQGAYNSPLHF.

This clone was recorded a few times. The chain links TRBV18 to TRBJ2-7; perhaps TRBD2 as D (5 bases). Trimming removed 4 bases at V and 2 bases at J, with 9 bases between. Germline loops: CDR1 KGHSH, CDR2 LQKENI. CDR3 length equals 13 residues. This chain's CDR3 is CASSRDGTYEQYF. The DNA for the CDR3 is TGTGCCAGCTCACGAGACGGGACCTACGAGCAGTACTTC.

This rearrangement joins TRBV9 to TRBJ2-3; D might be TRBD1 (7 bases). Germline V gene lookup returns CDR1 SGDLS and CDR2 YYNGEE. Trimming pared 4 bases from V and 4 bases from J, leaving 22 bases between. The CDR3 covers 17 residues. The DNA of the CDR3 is TGTGCCAGCAGCCTAACGACAGGGACTGGTTCGGCAGATACGCAGTATTTT. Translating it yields CASSLTTGTGSADTQYF.

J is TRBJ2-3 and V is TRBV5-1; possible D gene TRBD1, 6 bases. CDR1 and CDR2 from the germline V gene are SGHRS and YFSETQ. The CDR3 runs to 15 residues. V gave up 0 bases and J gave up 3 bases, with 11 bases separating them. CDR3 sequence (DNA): TGCGCCAGCAGCTTGGTAGCAGGGGAGACAGATACGCAGTATTTT. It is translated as CASSLVAGETDTQYF.

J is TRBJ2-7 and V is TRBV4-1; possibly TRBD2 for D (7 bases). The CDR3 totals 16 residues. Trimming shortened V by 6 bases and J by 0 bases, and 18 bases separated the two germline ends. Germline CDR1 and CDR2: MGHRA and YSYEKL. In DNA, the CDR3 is TGCGCCAGCAGGGGGGAGGGACACGGAAGCTCCTACGAGCAGTACTTC. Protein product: CASRGEGHGSSYEQYF.

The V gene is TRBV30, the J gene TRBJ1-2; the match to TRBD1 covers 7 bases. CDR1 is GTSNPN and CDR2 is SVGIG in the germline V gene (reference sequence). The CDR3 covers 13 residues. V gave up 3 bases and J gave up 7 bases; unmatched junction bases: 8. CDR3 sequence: CAWRGISGGGYTF. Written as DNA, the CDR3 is TGTGCCTGGAGAGGAATTTCAGGGGGTGGCTACACCTTC.

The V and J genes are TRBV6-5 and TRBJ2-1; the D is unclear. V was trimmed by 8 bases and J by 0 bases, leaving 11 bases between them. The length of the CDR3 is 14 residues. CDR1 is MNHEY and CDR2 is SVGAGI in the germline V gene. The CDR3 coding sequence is TGTGCCAGCCAAACATTTGGCTCCTACAATGAGCAGTTCTTC. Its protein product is CASQTFGSYNEQFF.

The CDR3: CATSVGGPGYEQYF. CDR3 sequence (DNA): TGTGCCACCAGCGTGGGGGGGCCTGGCTACGAGCAGTACTTC. The chain recombines TRBV15 with TRBJ2-7, with D possibly being TRBD2 (7 bases). The ends were cut back, 5 bases at V and 3 bases at J, with 14 bases in the middle. CDR3 size: 14 residues. Germline V CDR1 and CDR2: LNHNV, YYDKDF (reference sequence).

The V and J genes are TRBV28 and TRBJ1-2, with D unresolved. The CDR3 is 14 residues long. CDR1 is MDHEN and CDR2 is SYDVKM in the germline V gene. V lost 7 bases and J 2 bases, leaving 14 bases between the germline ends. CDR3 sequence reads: CASTPGGRNYGYTF. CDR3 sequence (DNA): TGTGCCAGCACCCCCGGCGGAAGAAACTATGGCTACACCTTC.

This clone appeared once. CDR3 in DNA: TGTGCCAGCAGTTCCACTTCCCGGGGACTTCAGGAAAGCTACACCTTC. Its protein product is CASSSTSRGLQESYTF. This chain joins TRBV28 and TRBJ1-2; D may be TRBD1 (5 bases). This CDR3 is built from 16 residues. The V end lost 4 bases, the J end lost 9 bases, and 24 bases lay between the germline ends. Germline V gene data show CDR1 as MDHEN and CDR2 as SYDVKM.

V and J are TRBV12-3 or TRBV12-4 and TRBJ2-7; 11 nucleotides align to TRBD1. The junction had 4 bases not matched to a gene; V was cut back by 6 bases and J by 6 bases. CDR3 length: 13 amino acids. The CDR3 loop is CASRGQGVGEQYF. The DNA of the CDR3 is TGTGCCAGCAGGGGACAGGGGGTAGGCGAGCAGTACTTC.

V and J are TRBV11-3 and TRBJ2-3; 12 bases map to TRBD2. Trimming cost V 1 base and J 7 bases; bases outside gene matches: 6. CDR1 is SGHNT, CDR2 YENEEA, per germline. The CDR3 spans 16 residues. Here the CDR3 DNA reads TGTGCCAGCAGCTTAGGACTAGCGGGAGCCGAGAATACGCAGTATTTT. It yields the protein CASSLGLAGAENTQYF.

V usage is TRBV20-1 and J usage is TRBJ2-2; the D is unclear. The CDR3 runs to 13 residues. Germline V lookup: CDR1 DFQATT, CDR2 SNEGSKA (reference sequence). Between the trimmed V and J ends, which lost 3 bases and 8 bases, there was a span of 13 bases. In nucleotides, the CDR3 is TGCAGTGCTAGTGGGCAGGCGCTTGGGGAGCTGTTTTTT. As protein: CSASGQALGELFF.

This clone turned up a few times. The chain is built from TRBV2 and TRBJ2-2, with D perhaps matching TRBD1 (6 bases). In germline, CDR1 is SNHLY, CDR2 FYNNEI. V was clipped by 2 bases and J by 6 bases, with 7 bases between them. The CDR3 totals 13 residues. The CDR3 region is CASSEQGSGELFF. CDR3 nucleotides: TGTGCCAGCAGTGAACAGGGGTCCGGGGAGCTGTTTTTT.

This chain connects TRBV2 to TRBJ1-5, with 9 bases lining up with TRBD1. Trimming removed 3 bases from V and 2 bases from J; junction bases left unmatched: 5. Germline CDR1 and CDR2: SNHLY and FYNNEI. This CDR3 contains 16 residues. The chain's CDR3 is CASSDWTGDGNQPQHF. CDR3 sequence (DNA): TGTGCCAGCAGTGATTGGACAGGGGACGGCAATCAGCCCCAGCATTTT. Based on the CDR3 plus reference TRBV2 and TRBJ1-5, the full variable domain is EPEVTQTPSHQVTQMGQEVILRCVPISNHLYFYWYRQILGQKVEFLVSFYNNEISEKSEIFDDQFSVERPDGSNFTLKIRSTKLEDSAMYFCASSDWTGDGNQPQHFGDGTRLSIL.

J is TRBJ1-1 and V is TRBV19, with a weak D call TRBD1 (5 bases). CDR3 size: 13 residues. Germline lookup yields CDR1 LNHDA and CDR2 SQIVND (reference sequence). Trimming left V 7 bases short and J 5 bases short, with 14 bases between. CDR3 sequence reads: CASNWGGDTEAFF. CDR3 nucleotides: TGTGCCAGTAATTGGGGGGGGGATACTGAAGCTTTCTTT.

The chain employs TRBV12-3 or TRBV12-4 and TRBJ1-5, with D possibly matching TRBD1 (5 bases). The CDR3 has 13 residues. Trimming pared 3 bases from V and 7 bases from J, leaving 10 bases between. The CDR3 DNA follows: TGTGCCAGCAGTTTTCAGGCAGGGCAGCCCCAGCATTTT. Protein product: CASSFQAGQPQHF.

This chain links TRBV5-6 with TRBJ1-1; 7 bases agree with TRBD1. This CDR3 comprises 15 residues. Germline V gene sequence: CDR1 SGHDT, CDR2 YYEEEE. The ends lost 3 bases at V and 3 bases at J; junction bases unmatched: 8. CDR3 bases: TGTGCCAGCAGCTCTGGACAGGATAGGGACACTGAAGCTTTCTTT. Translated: CASSSGQDRDTEAFF.

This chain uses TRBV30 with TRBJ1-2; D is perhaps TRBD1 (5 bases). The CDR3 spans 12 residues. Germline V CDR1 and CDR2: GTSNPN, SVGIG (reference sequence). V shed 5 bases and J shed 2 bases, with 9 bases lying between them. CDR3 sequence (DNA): TGTGCCTGGGGGGACTCCAACTATGGCTACACCTTC. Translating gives CAWGDSNYGYTF.

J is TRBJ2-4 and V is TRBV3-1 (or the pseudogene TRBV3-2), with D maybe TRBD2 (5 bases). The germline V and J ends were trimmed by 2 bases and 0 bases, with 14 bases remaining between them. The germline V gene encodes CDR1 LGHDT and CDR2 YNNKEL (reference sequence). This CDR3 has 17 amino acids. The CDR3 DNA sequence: TGTGCCAGCAGCCAACTAGGGAGCCGGATAGCCAAAAACATTCAGTACTTC. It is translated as CASSQLGSRIAKNIQYF.

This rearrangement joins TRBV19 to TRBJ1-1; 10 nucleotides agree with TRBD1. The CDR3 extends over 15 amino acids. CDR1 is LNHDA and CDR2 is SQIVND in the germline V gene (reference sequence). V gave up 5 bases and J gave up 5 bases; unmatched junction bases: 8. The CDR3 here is CASSHTRTGGTEAFF. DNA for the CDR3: TGTGCCAGTAGTCACACCCGGACAGGGGGGACTGAAGCTTTCTTT.

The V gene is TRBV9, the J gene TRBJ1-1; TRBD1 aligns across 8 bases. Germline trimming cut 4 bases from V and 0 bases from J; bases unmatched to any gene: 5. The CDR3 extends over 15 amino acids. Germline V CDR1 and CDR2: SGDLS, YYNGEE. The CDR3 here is CASSPSGGLNTEAFF. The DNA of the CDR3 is TGTGCCAGCAGCCCCTCAGGGGGCCTGAACACTGAAGCTTTCTTT.

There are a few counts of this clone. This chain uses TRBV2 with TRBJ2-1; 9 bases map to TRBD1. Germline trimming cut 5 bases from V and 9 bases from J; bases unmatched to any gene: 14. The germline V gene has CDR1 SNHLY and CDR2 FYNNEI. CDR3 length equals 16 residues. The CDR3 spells CASSPPPYRGHSEQFF. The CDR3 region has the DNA TGTGCCAGCAGTCCACCTCCATACAGGGGGCATAGTGAGCAGTTCTTC.